This T cell receptor (beta chain) was identified during a study of blood T cells in healthy people across ages. Donors ranged from roughly 6 to 90 years old and were healthy Caucasians in Russia. Drawn from each donor were about 9 milliliters of peripheral blood. The authors ran a second PCR of roughly 7 to 11 cycles using a sample-barcoded 5' primer and a J-beta primer mix. A tag from a template-switch adaptor with 12 random nucleotides marked each cDNA molecule. TCRdb called the 5' RACE reads again in MiXCR, with one record for every CDR3 protein. The sample includes about 670,000 distinct CDR3 sequences, less than 45% of them seen just once. With regard to this clonotype: Its antigen remains unidentified.

The CDR3 loop spans 19 amino acids. V dropped 5 bases and J dropped 8; count of bases not matched to a gene: 22. CDR1 is SGHTA, CDR2 FQGTGA, per germline. Findings and limits, study-wide: TCR beta diversity per million T cells fell roughly linearly with age.

Sequenced material: blood. The receptor was derived from an elderly man in good health. The gene calls are TRBV7-3 and TRBJ2-1; 9 bases map to TRBD1. CDR3 in amino acids: CASSSSFLGPGQGYHEQFF. The CDR3 DNA reads as TGTGCCAGCAGCAGTTCTTTTCTGGGGCCGGGACAGGGTTACCATGAGCAGTTCTTC.